The source of this T cell receptor (beta chain) is a study of a mutant IDH1 vaccine in newly diagnosed glioma. As for the study in general: Patients previously underwent radiotherapy, temozolomide, or both, and most underwent both.

V dropped 3 bases and J dropped 8 bases, with 13 bases sitting between them. CDR1 is MNHNS and CDR2 is SASEGT in the germline V gene. The CDR3 extends over 13 amino acids. Concerning this clone itself: Its cognate antigen is unknown.

The protocol was immunoSEQ multiplex PCR, while the TCRdb copy is restricted to in-frame clones and leaves out a portion. Of around 56,000 clones listed, about 81% are singletons. The time point is: week 23, last vaccination. Each dose of the vaccine consisted of 300 ug of mutant IDH1 20-mer peptide, with topical imiquimod. This TCR was sampled from a woman in her forties with glioma. Some clones in this sample may be carry-over from other donors' samples. The genes are TRBV6-1 and TRBJ1-2, with unresolved D. The specimen comprised PBMCs, sampled from a glioma patient whose treatment included an IDH1 peptide vaccine. The CDR3 DNA sequence: TGTGCCAGCAGTGAGTTCCTCATACAGGGCTACACCTTC. Protein product: CASSEFLIQGYTF.